Shown below are 14 T cell receptor beta chains from a single sample sequenced in a study of siplizumab effects on memory and regulatory T cells. Only in-frame clones appear in the TCRdb table, and some are missing; sequencing was by immunoSEQ multiplex PCR. The sample includes tens of thousands of clones, 80% to 90% of them seen just once. Source material: Tregs sorted from blood. The receptors derive from a human donor in good health.

The rearrangement uses TRBV7-9 and TRBJ2-6, with D uncertain. Germline CDR1 reads SEHNR; CDR2 reads FQNEAQ (reference sequence). This CDR3 has 16 residues. V lost 0 bases to trimming and J lost 0 bases, with 6 bases between them. The CDR3, as DNA: TGTGCCAGCAGCTTAGCGCTGTCCTCTGGGGCCAACGTCCTGACTTTC. It translates to CASSLALSSGANVLTF.

The chain recombines TRBV2 with TRBJ2-3, with D unclear. V lost 11 bases and J lost 4, with 22 bases in between. CDR1 is SNHLY, CDR2 FYNNEI, per germline. This CDR3 has 15 amino acids. CDR3 bases: TGTGCCTCAATAGAGACTCGCCATTCGCCAGATACGCAGTATTTT. The encoded protein is CASIETRHSPDTQYF.

This clone has just one count. The CDR3 protein is CSAEADTQYF. DNA of the CDR3: TGCAGTGCGGAGGCAGATACGCAGTATTTT. The V call is TRBV20-1, the J call TRBJ2-3; possibly TRBD2 for D (5 bases). The CDR3 covers 10 residues. Germline assignment: CDR1 DFQATT and CDR2 SNEGSKA (reference sequence). Trimming shortened V by 6 bases and J by 4 bases, and 5 bases separated the two germline ends.

This clone was counted a single time. CDR3 sequence reads: CASSLGTVNGYTF. The CDR3 bases are TGCGCCAGCAGCCTCGGGACAGTTAATGGCTACACCTTC. The J gene is TRBJ1-2, the V gene TRBV5-1, with TRBD1 matching over 7 bases. In germline, CDR1 is SGHRS, CDR2 YFSETQ. The V gene end was trimmed by 4 bases and the J gene end by 6 bases; junction bases not matched to a gene: 6. The CDR3 is 13 amino acids.

V usage is TRBV10-3 and J usage is TRBJ1-2; perhaps TRBD1 as D (5 bases). This CDR3 has 14 residues. V shed 9 bases and J shed 6 bases, with 20 bases lying between them. Germline V gene lookup returns CDR1 ENHRY and CDR2 SYGVKD. The CDR3 bases are TGTGCCATTAAGGGGTCGGGGCAGTATAATGGCTACACCTTC. Residues: CAIKGSGQYNGYTF.

This chain joins TRBV5-1 and TRBJ2-7; D unclear. CDR3 size: 14 residues. Per germline, CDR1 SGHRS and CDR2 YFSETQ. V lost 0 bases and J lost 0, with 7 bases in between. The CDR3 DNA sequence: TGCGCCAGCAGCTTGGATGTGGTCTCCTACGAGCAGTACTTC. Protein product: CASSLDVVSYEQYF.

The chain recombines TRBV28 with TRBJ1-4; D remains unclear. Trimming took off 8 bases at V and 0 bases at J, with 4 bases between the two ends. The V gene's germline CDR1 is MDHEN and CDR2 SYDVKM. The CDR3 sequence is 12 residues long. The CDR3 loop reads CASGATNEKLFF. In DNA, the CDR3 is TGTGCCAGCGGTGCAACTAATGAAAAACTGTTTTTT.

The rearrangement joins TRBV14 to TRBJ2-3; D gene uncertain. V lost 2 bases and J lost 6, with 3 bases in between. In germline, CDR1 is SGHDN, CDR2 FVKESK. The CDR3 is 11 residues long. The CDR3, as DNA: TGTGCCAGCAGCCAAATGGATACGCAGTATTTT. Amino acids: CASSQMDTQYF.

The rearrangement joins TRBV6-5 to TRBJ2-3; possibly TRBD2 for D (6 bases). The germline gives CDR1 MNHEY, CDR2 SVGAGI. V lost 5 bases to trimming and J lost 3 bases, with 12 bases between them. The CDR3 runs to 14 residues. The CDR3 DNA follows: TGTGCCAGCAGTCGCGGGATGGGGACAGATACGCAGTATTTT. This codes for CASSRGMGTDTQYF.

This chain links TRBV7-2 with TRBJ2-7; 11 positions match TRBD2. The junction had 9 bases not matched to a gene; V was cut back by 4 bases and J by 4 bases. CDR3 length: 16 amino acids. CDR1 and CDR2 (germline): SGHTA, FQGNSA. CDR3 loop: CASSSRLAGQSYEQYF. CDR3 DNA sequence: TGTGCCAGCAGCTCGCGACTAGCGGGGCAATCTTACGAGCAGTACTTC. Together with reference TRBV7-2 and TRBJ2-7, the CDR3 gives the full variable domain: GAGVSQSPSNKVTEKGKDVELRCDPISGHTALYWYRQSLGQGLEFLIYFQGNSAPDKSGLPSDRFSAERTGGSVSTLTIQRTQQEDSAVYLCASSSRLAGQSYEQYFGPGTRLTVT.

This clone is medium-sized (0.01 to 0.1%). The V and J genes are TRBV9 and TRBJ1-3; D unclear. The CDR3 contains 15 residues. V gave up 0 bases and J gave up 1 base, with 8 bases separating them. Germline assignment: CDR1 SGDLS and CDR2 YYNGEE. This CDR3 reads CASSVAVGSGNTIYF. CDR3 coding DNA: TGTGCCAGCAGCGTAGCCGTGGGTTCTGGAAACACCATATATTTT. The variable domain in full, completed from reference TRBV9 and TRBJ1-3, reads DSGVTQTPKHLITATGQRVTLRCSPRSGDLSVYWYQQSLDQGLQFLIQYYNGEERAKGNILERFSAQQFPDLHSELNLSSLELGDSALYFCASSVAVGSGNTIYFGEGSWLTVV.

V is TRBV29-1 and J is TRBJ2-7; the D is unclear. The CDR3 has 13 amino acids. The germline gives CDR1 SQVTM, CDR2 ANQGSEA. V was cut by 4 bases and J by 3 bases, with 13 bases left in between. DNA of the CDR3: TGCAGCGTTGCTCACCGAGGCGGCTACGAGCAGTACTTC. This codes for CSVAHRGGYEQYF.

In DNA form, the CDR3 reads TGCAGCGTTGAAAAAAGACTAGCGGCCTCCTACAATGAGCAGTTCTTC. Its protein product is CSVEKRLAASYNEQFF. This chain uses TRBV29-1 with TRBJ2-1; 9 nucleotides agree with TRBD2. In germline, CDR1 is SQVTM, CDR2 ANQGSEA. The trim removed 2 bases at V and 0 bases at J, leaving 5 bases unmatched. The CDR3 extends over 16 amino acids.

The V and J genes are TRBV19 and TRBJ2-5; unclear D gene. CDR1 and CDR2 (germline): LNHDA, SQIVND (reference sequence). The CDR3 is made up of 14 amino acids. V dropped 3 bases and J dropped 1 base, with 9 bases sitting between them. The CDR3, as DNA: TGTGCCAGTAGTATCTGGGGATTCCAAGAGACCCAGTACTTC. Translation gives CASSIWGFQETQYF.